This T cell receptor beta chain originates from a study of T cell responses to AZD1222 COVID-19 vaccine (dated by TCRdb to the early 2020s). Context from the whole study: TCR sequencing was performed for roughly 250 trial participants, of whom approximately 200 were given two doses of AZD1222 and roughly 25 were given two doses of MenACWY control vaccine. Trial participants were enrolled by age into subgroups of 18-55, 56-69 and 70-plus years, and around 140, 26 and 57 TCR-sequenced participants, respectively, were included in these subgroups.

V drops 5 bases and J drops 3 bases, leaving 4 bases in between. The CDR3 covers 11 residues, taking in both the cysteine and the phenylalanine. The CDR3 DNA has 33 bases and is translated from base 1. The CDR1 and CDR2 encoded by the germline V gene (reference sequence) are SGHNT and YYREEE. The intended sense of this specimen's time point label: about 28 days (+/-7) after the second vaccine dose. AZD1222 recipients with second doses at about 4 weeks or about 12 weeks were pooled, because spike-specific TCR depth and breadth did not differ between schedules. Vaccinee samples were obtained from the UK trials COV001 and COV002, which included a single-blind randomized controlled phase 2/3 trial of AZD1222 (ChAdOx1 nCoV-19) in healthy adults. For TCRbeta chain sequencing, PBMC samples from trial participants were taken at day 0 and at day 28 after the second dose. The CDR3 regions of human TCRbeta chains were analyzed by immunosequencing. In the paper's pipeline: TCRs in the repertoires were matched against a reference library of SARS-CoV-2-specific TCRs that had been generated with the MIRA antigen-specificity platform. Breadth was defined as the fraction of unique TCRs that were SARS-CoV-2-associated, and depth was defined as the fraction of total T cells that were SARS-CoV-2-associated. Each spike-specific TCR was assigned to its reactive spike region and to a CD4 or CD8 class using the MIRA data. Log10-transformed breadth and depth values were compared by one-way ANOVA with Sidak's multiple comparisons tests. This is the immuneACCESS table as TCRdb keeps it, with only in-frame sequences that have V and J called. A part of the clones is gone; compared with another copy, unresolved V genes explain less than half, and the rest is unexplained. V and J calls and clone size come straight from that table; D and trimming were deduced from the DNA. This sample lists 180,000 or so clones; roughly 91% were detected once. The biggest ten clones account for roughly 26% of the sample.

What the research found in general, with its limitations: CD4 TCRs associated with the vaccine covered the entire spike protein, and the dominant responses were in regions 160-218 and 743-854. After two AZD1222 doses, both the breadth and the depth of spike-specific TCRs were significantly higher than at day 0 and than in MenACWY recipients. No day 14 peak-response samples were available, so repertoires were characterized only after the peak T cell response. In the small 56-69-year group, the increase in depth fell short of significance, most likely because of low power. Conclusions about previously exposed vaccinees are limited, since just 6 or 7 AZD1222 recipients were seropositive for SARS-CoV-2 at baseline. Reportedly, close to half of the unique spike-specific TCRs recognized epitopes lying outside the regions that are mutated in the B.1.351 and B.1.1.7 variants. Most participants were white British and females outnumbered males, and the authors suggested that clonal diversity may have been underestimated.

This clone was seen a single time. Which antigen it targets is not known. No qualities accompany the bases; no much larger clone lies one base away. The sample consisted of peripheral blood, taken 28 days after the second AZD1222 dose. This receptor chain uses TRBV5-4 and TRBJ2-3; the D gene is unclear. This clonotype originated in an adult who received the AZD1222 COVID-19 vaccine. The DNA sequence is TGTGCCAGCAGTCAGACAGATACGCAGTATTTT. It is translated as CASSQTDTQYF.